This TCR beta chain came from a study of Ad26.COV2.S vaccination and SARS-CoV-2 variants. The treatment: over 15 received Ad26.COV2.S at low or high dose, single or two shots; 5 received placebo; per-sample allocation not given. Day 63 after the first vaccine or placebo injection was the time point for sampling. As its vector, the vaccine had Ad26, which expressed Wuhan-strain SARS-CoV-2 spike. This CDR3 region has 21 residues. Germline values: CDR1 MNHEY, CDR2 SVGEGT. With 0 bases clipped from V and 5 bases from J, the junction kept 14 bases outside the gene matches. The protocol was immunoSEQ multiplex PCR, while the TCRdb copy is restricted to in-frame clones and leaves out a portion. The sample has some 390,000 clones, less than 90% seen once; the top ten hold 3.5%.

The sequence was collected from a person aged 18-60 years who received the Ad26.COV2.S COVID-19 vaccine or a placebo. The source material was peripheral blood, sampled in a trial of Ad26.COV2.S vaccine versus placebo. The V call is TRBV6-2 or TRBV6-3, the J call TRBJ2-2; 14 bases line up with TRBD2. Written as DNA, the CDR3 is TGTGCCAGCAGTTACTCGTTTTGGCGACTAGCGGGGGGGCCGCGGACCGGGGAGCTGTTTTTT. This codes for CASSYSFWRLAGGPRTGELFF.